The 9 T cell receptor beta chains below all came from one sample that was sequenced in a study of Ad26.COV2.S vaccination and SARS-CoV-2 variants. Using immunoSEQ multiplex PCR, the repertoire was profiled, and TCRdb retains in-frame clones only, with some absent. The sample gives about 410,000 clones, around 92% of which show up once; approximately 1.7% is in the top ten. Treatment given: 15 to 20 received Ad26.COV2.S at low or high dose, single or two shots; about 5 received placebo; per-sample allocation not given. Vaccine and placebo recipients were sampled on day 63 after the first injection. The sequencing used peripheral blood, collected in a trial of Ad26.COV2.S vaccine versus placebo. The receptors were sampled from a person aged 18-65 years who received the Ad26.COV2.S COVID-19 vaccine or a placebo.

The V gene is TRBV28, the J gene TRBJ2-3; D perhaps matches TRBD2 (6 bases). The CDR3 extends over 16 amino acids. Germline CDR1 MDHEN, CDR2 SYDVKM. Trimming stripped 6 bases from V and 0 bases from J, with 16 bases between. CDR3 sequence reads: CASSPARGRSTDTQYF. CDR3 nucleotides: TGTGCCAGCAGCCCAGCTCGGGGGAGAAGCACAGATACGCAGTATTTT.

V usage is TRBV27 and J usage is TRBJ1-5; no reliable D call. The V and J ends lost 2 bases and 5 bases respectively, with 10 bases between them. There are 14 residues in the CDR3. In germline, CDR1 is MNHEY, CDR2 SMNVEV (reference sequence). CDR3 region: CASSLAVSHQPQHF. CDR3 coding DNA: TGTGCCAGCAGTTTAGCTGTATCGCATCAGCCCCAGCATTTT.

This chain connects TRBV5-1 to TRBJ1-1; D is unclear. Germline values: CDR1 SGHRS, CDR2 YFSETQ. The CDR3 has 15 residues. V was clipped by 4 bases and J by 1 base, with 14 bases between them. Written as DNA, the CDR3 is TGCGCCAGCAGCGAGGACCCGCACCCGAACACTGAAGCTTTCTTT. Amino acids: CASSEDPHPNTEAFF.

The chain combines TRBV7-2 with TRBJ2-2; no definite D call. Trimming removed 9 bases at V and 0 bases at J, with 11 bases between. Germline loops: CDR1 SGHTA, CDR2 FQGNSA. The CDR3 is 14 amino acids. The CDR3 region is CARQNDPNTGELFF. DNA for the CDR3: TGTGCCAGACAGAATGACCCGAACACCGGGGAGCTGTTTTTT. The full variable domain, its missing parts supplied by reference TRBV7-2 and TRBJ2-2, is GAGVSQSPSNKVTEKGKDVELRCDPISGHTALYWYRQSLGQGLEFLIYFQGNSAPDKSGLPSDRFSAERTGGSVSTLTIQRTQQEDSAVYLCARQNDPNTGELFFGEGSRLTVL.

The chain uses TRBV7-2 and TRBJ1-6, with D hard to call. The CDR3 is 15 amino acids. The V end was cut by 1 base, the J end by 9 bases, with 13 bases between. CDR1 SGHTA and CDR2 FQGNSA come from the germline V gene. The CDR3 region is CASSLVSLAASPLHF. For the CDR3, the DNA is TGTGCCAGCAGCTTAGTATCTTTGGCAGCTTCACCCCTCCACTTT.

The count of this clone is one. The chain joins TRBV2 to TRBJ1-3, with D unresolved. Deletions cut 6 bases from V and 1 base from J, with 4 bases between. Germline CDR1 and CDR2: SNHLY and FYNNEI. CDR3 size: 12 residues. The CDR3 sequence: CASRGSGNTIYF. Written as DNA, the CDR3 is TGTGCCAGCAGAGGGTCTGGAAACACCATATATTTT.

V and J are TRBV19 and TRBJ1-6; TRBD1 agrees at 7 bases. Germline CDR1 is LNHDA and CDR2 is SQIVND (reference sequence). CDR3 length: 16 amino acids. V lost 5 bases, J lost 4 bases, and 8 bases stayed unmatched. This CDR3 reads CASSSPRQGYNSPLHF. CDR3 bases: TGTGCCAGTAGTTCCCCACGACAGGGATATAATTCACCCCTCCACTTT.

The V gene is TRBV5-6, the J gene TRBJ2-1; possibly TRBD1 for D (5 bases). Germline V CDR1 and CDR2: SGHDT, YYEEEE. This CDR3 contains 14 residues. Trimming took 4 bases from V and 2 from J, leaving 10 bases between them. The CDR3 DNA reads TGTGCCAGCAGCCACGGACAAGCCTACAATGAGCAGTTCTTC. Its protein product is CASSHGQAYNEQFF.

The rearrangement links TRBV7-2 to TRBJ2-7, with D perhaps assigned TRBD1 or TRBD2 (5 bases each). The germline V gene has CDR1 SGHTA and CDR2 FQGNSA. This CDR3 comprises 14 residues. V was cut by 3 bases and J by 7 bases, with 16 bases left in between. The CDR3 is CASSFSDYPGEQYF. The CDR3 DNA follows: TGTGCCAGCAGCTTTTCTGACTACCCAGGGGAGCAGTACTTC.